A single sample is the source of the 3 T cell receptor beta chains below, sequenced in a study of cytotoxic CD8 clonotypes in ibrutinib-treated CLL. The method was immunoSEQ multiplex PCR; TCRdb's version includes in-frame clones alone and lacks a portion of them. The sample carries 200,000 to 250,000 clones, 70% recorded once. The sequences come from PBMCs, collected after 24 months of ibrutinib treatment. The origin of the receptors is a human donor with chronic lymphocytic leukemia.

A few counts support this clone. The rearrangement links TRBV25-1 to TRBJ2-7, with D unresolved. Germline CDR1 MGHDK, CDR2 SYGVNS. CDR3 length: 14 residues. V shed 3 bases and J shed 5 bases, with 14 bases lying between them. This CDR3 reads CASSDPGVGDEQYF. The CDR3 DNA reads as TGTGCCAGCAGTGATCCTGGGGTGGGCGACGAGCAGTACTTC.

There are a few counts of this clone. This sequence joins TRBV18 and TRBJ1-2; no firm D call. V lost 3 bases to trimming and J lost 5 bases, with 13 bases between them. The CDR3 totals 14 residues. Germline V gene lookup returns CDR1 KGHSH and CDR2 LQKENI. The CDR3 sequence is CASSPGPDYYGYTF. The CDR3 region has the DNA TGTGCCAGCTCACCCGGGCCGGATTATTATGGCTACACCTTC.

The gene calls are TRBV5-1 and TRBJ2-7; possible D gene TRBD2, 6 bases. The V gene lost 0 bases and the J gene lost 7 bases, with 14 bases spanning the gap. Germline V gene data show CDR1 as SGHRS and CDR2 as YFSETQ. This CDR3 has 14 residues. The CDR3 nucleotides are TGCGCCAGCAGCTTGGAAGCGGGCCCTAGGGAGCAGTACTTC. Its translation is CASSLEAGPREQYF.